Here is one TCR beta chain with its context. CDR3 size: 12 residues. V was pared by 9 bases and J by 5 bases, with 11 bases between. The germline CDR1 and CDR2 sequences are LNHDA and SQIVND (reference sequence). Some clones are missing from TCRdb's copy, which holds only in-frame ones; the method was immunoSEQ multiplex PCR. The sample lists over 250,000 clones, 88% occurring once. This entry belongs to a study of blood T cell repertoires in COVID-19. The TCR originated in a woman aged 45-60 years who had recovered from COVID-19. Sequenced: PBMCs or T cells enriched from blood (not recorded which). This rearrangement joins TRBV19 to TRBJ1-5; D gene uncertain. The CDR3 DNA reads TGTGCCAGCACTTTTCACGATCAGCCCCAGCATTTT. Protein product: CASTFHDQPQHF.